This passage covers 14 T cell receptor beta chains from one sample sequenced in a study of neoadjuvant nivolumab and ipilimumab in lung cancer. Sequencing was performed with immunoSEQ multiplex PCR; in TCRdb, only in-frame clones are kept and a portion is missing. The sample has 25,000 to 30,000 clones, approximately 80% seen once. The specimen was peripheral blood, collected before neoadjuvant nivolumab, alone or with ipilimumab. These receptors were obtained from an adult with non-small cell lung cancer.

This clone showed up just once. The chain uses TRBV4-1 and TRBJ2-1; TRBD2 is a possible D gene (6 bases). This CDR3 has 15 residues. The ends were cut back, 1 base at V and 1 base at J, with 8 bases in the middle. Germline CDR1 is MGHRA and CDR2 is YSYEKL. CDR3 nucleotide sequence: TGCGCCAGCAGCCAAGGGGAGGCTTCCTACAATGAGCAGTTCTTC. It translates to CASSQGEASYNEQFF.

The chain links TRBV2 to TRBJ2-2; 7 bases map to TRBD2. There are 15 residues in the CDR3. J was trimmed by 4 bases and V by 8 bases; bases with no gene match: 10. Looked up from germline, CDR1 is SNHLY and CDR2 is FYNNEI. This chain's CDR3 is CASRAGLTFTGELFF. The DNA of the CDR3 is TGTGCCAGCCGAGCGGGACTAACCTTCACCGGGGAGCTGTTTTTT. Full variable domain (outside the CDR3, taken from reference TRBV2 and TRBJ2-2): EPEVTQTPSHQVTQMGQEVILRCVPISNHLYFYWYRQILGQKVEFLVSFYNNEISEKSEIFDDQFSVERPDGSNFTLKIRSTKLEDSAMYFCASRAGLTFTGELFFGEGSRLTVL.

The genes are TRBV6-1 and TRBJ2-7; D not resolved. Trimming took off 4 bases at V and 4 bases at J, with 5 bases between the two ends. The CDR3 covers 11 residues. Germline lookup yields CDR1 MNHNS and CDR2 SASEGT. The CDR3 nucleotides read TGTGCCAGCAGTGCTATGTACGAGCAGTACTTC. Translated, it gives CASSAMYEQYF.

This chain joins TRBV5-1 and TRBJ2-2; 7 positions agree with TRBD1. This CDR3 has 15 residues. CDR1 and CDR2 (germline): SGHRS, YFSETQ. Germline trimming cut 4 bases from V and 0 bases from J; bases unmatched to any gene: 3. The CDR3 coding sequence is TGCGCCAGCAGCCCCGGACAGGCGAACACCGGGGAGCTGTTTTTT. This codes for CASSPGQANTGELFF.

The genes are TRBV7-9 and TRBJ1-1; D is perhaps TRBD1 (5 bases). V lost 3 bases, J lost 4 bases, and 12 bases lay in between. CDR3 size: 14 residues. Per the germline V gene, CDR1 is SEHNR and CDR2 is FQNEAQ (reference sequence). CDR3 region: CASSFAGRITEAFF. CDR3 bases: TGTGCCAGCAGCTTCGCAGGGCGAATCACTGAAGCTTTCTTT.

The chain carries TRBV5-5 and TRBJ2-7; tentatively, D is TRBD1 (6 bases). V dropped 10 bases and J dropped 3 bases, with 14 bases sitting between them. The germline CDR1 and CDR2 sequences are SGHKS and YYEKEE (reference sequence). CDR3 length: 12 residues. The CDR3 spells CASQGHNYEQYF. For the CDR3, the DNA is TGTGCCTCCCAGGGACATAACTACGAGCAGTACTTC. Using reference TRBV5-5 and TRBJ2-7 for the parts outside the CDR3, the full variable domain is DAGVTQSPTHLIKTRGQQVTLRCSPISGHKSVSWYQQVLGQGPQFIFQYYEKEERGRGNFPDRFSARQFPNYSSELNVNALLLGDSALYLCASQGHNYEQYFGPGTRLTVT.

This clone was found once. This chain links TRBV11-2 with TRBJ1-2; D unresolved. The CDR3 sequence is 12 residues long. Trimming pared 4 bases from V and 8 bases from J, leaving 11 bases between. Germline V CDR1 and CDR2: SGHAT, FQNNGV. CDR3 DNA sequence: TGTGCCAGCAGCTCCGAGGCCCTGGGCTACACCTTC. This sequence encodes CASSSEALGYTF.

The gene calls are TRBV27 and TRBJ1-3, with D possibly being TRBD1 (6 bases). The CDR3 consists of 17 residues. CDR1 and CDR2 from the germline V gene are MNHEY and SMNVEV (reference sequence). The V end lost 4 bases, the J end lost 0 bases, and 16 bases lay between the germline ends. The CDR3 loop reads CASSSFGRGFSGNTIYF. In DNA, the CDR3 is TGTGCCAGCAGTTCCTTTGGCAGGGGATTCTCTGGAAACACCATATATTTT.

The CDR3 DNA reads TGTGCCAGCATTCCGGGGGGGGTGAGAAATTCACCCCTCCACTTT. Its translation is CASIPGGVRNSPLHF. The chain recombines TRBV2 with TRBJ1-6, with TRBD1 as a possible D gene (5 bases). From germline, CDR1 is SNHLY and CDR2 FYNNEI. Trimming cost V 7 bases and J 7 bases, with 17 bases left between them. This CDR3 region has 15 residues.

This clone was observed once. The rearrangement joins TRBV5-1 to TRBJ1-1; D is possibly TRBD1 (6 bases). Deletions cut 6 bases from V and 5 bases from J, with 17 bases between. The CDR3 has 14 residues. From germline, CDR1 is SGHRS and CDR2 YFSETQ. Here the CDR3 DNA reads TGCGCCAGCACTCTCCGAGGGAGGGGGACTGAAGCTTTCTTT. Its translation is CASTLRGRGTEAFF.

The V gene is TRBV5-1, the J gene TRBJ2-2; D gene unclear. Deletions cut 3 bases from V and 4 bases from J, with 7 bases between. CDR3 size: 13 residues. Germline lookup yields CDR1 SGHRS and CDR2 YFSETQ. In nucleotides, the CDR3 is TGCGCCAGCAGCTCTGGGTCCACCGGGGAGCTGTTTTTT. Protein product: CASSSGSTGELFF.

The chain has TRBV28 and TRBJ1-4; a weak D match, TRBD1 (5 bases). With 6 bases removed from V and 8 bases from J, the gap between germline ends came to 28 bases. This CDR3 has 18 residues. The germline gives CDR1 MDHEN, CDR2 SYDVKM. CDR3 protein: CASSYRKLQVRPREKLFF. CDR3 nucleotide sequence: TGTGCCAGCAGCTACCGGAAATTACAGGTTAGGCCTCGGGAAAAACTGTTTTTT.

This chain connects TRBV11-2 to TRBJ1-5; 11 positions match TRBD1. This CDR3 has 15 residues. Germline lookup yields CDR1 SGHAT and CDR2 FQNNGV. J gave up 6 bases and V 4 bases, and 5 bases lay outside the gene matches. Here the CDR3 DNA reads TGTGCCAGCAGCTCCGGGACAGGGGGTACTCAGCCCCAGCATTTT. Translation: CASSSGTGGTQPQHF.

The V gene is TRBV10-1, the J gene TRBJ2-5; D is undetermined. The CDR3 length is 13 residues. V gave up 0 bases and J gave up 9 bases, with 11 bases separating them. Germline CDR1 is WNHNN and CDR2 is SYGVQD (reference sequence). The CDR3 sequence is CASSESDEIAQYF. CDR3 in DNA: TGCGCCAGCAGTGAGTCCGATGAGATTGCCCAGTACTTC.